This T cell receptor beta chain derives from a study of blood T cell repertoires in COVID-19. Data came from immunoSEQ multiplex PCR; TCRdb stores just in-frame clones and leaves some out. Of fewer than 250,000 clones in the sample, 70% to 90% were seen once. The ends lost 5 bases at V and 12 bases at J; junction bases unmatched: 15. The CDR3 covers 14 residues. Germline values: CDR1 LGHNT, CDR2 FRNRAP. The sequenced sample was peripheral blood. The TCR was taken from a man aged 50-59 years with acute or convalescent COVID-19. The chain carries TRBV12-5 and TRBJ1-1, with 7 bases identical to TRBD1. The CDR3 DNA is TGTGCTAGTGGTCCAGAGACAGGGTTCCTAGCAACTTTCTTT. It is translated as CASGPETGFLATFF.